The TCR beta chain described here comes from a study of T cell repertoires in cytomegalovirus infection. Study overall: Matching HLA type and CMV infection were both indicated by public TCR beta signatures.

The CDR3 is made up of 18 amino acids. V shed 2 bases and J shed 0 bases, with 17 bases lying between them. Germline V gene data show CDR1 as KGHSH and CDR2 as LQKENI. One entry per CDR3 protein results from TCRdb running MiXCR on the reads. Found here are approximately 390,000 distinct CDR3 sequences, roughly 36% of them singletons; the top ten hold 13%. Note on this clonotype: As yet, its antigen is unknown.

Study results and limitations: Carriers of CMV plus the relevant HLA were identified by cumulative public TCR beta family frequency.

The chain joins TRBV18 to TRBJ2-1; D unclear. Sequenced material: cultured PBMCs, taken from culture after CMV antigen stimulation. The TCR was taken from a human donor in good health (CMV status not recorded). Some clones in this sample may be carry-over from other donors' samples. CDR3 nucleotides: TGTGCCAGCTCACCAATACTCTCAGGCGAATTCTCCTACAATGAGCAGTTCTTC. It specifies CASSPILSGEFSYNEQFF.